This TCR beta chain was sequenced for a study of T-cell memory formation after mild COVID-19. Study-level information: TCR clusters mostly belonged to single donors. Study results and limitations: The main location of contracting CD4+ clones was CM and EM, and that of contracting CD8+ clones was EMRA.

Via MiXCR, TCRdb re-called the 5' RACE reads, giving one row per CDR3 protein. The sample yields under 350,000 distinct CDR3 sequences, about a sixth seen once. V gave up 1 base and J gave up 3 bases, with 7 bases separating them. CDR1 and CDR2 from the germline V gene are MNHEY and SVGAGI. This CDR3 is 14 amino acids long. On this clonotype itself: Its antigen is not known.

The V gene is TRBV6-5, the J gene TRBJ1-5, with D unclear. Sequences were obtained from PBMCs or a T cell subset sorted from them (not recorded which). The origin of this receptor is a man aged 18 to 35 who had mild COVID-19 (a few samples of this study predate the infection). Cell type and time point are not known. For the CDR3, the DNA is TGTGCCAGCAGTTACTTGTCAGTCAATCAGCCCCAGCATTTT. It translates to CASSYLSVNQPQHF.